This T cell receptor beta chain originates from a study of shared clonotypes between healthy human individuals. Study observations and caveats: The study found 4.5% to 6% of naive CD4 clonotypes shared across several donors. What naive subsets generally showed was a larger estimated richness than memory subsets showed.

This clone was counted only a few times. Its antigen is not identified. Subsets obtained from CD4+ cells comprised CD45RA+ naive and CD45RA-negative memory cells. Original processing methods: Junction-only sequences without quality scores came from ImmunoSEQ, so filtering differed. Libraries were prepared by immunoSEQ multiplex PCR; TCRdb keeps only in-frame clonotypes and omits some of them. For V, J and clone size, that table is used; D and trimming come from the DNA. The sample lists about 1 million clones, roughly 75% seen once, with approximately 1.5% in the top ten. CDR1 and CDR2 (germline): KGHSH, LQKENI. This CDR3 comprises 14 residues. V was pared by 2 bases and J by 4 bases, with 9 bases between.

This chain connects TRBV18 to TRBJ1-5; D is uncertain. The sequence derives from a man aged 18 to 35 in good health. Sequencing used memory CD4+ T cells sorted from blood. Subset in this sample: CD45RA-negative fraction. CDR3 in amino acids: CASSPSEVNQPQHF. Written as DNA, the CDR3 is TGTGCCAGCTCACCAAGCGAGGTTAATCAGCCCCAGCATTTT.